This T cell receptor (beta chain) is from a study of CD8 T cells in ankylosing spondylitis. General study points: Blood from ankylosing spondylitis patients appeared to carry a characteristic roughly 8-variant TCR beta motif. There was reportedly significant enrichment of clones that were disease-linked in matched ankylosing spondylitis synovial fluid.

Worth noting for this clonotype: Its antigen is unknown.

Germline CDR1 MRHNA, CDR2 SNTAGT. This CDR3 is built from 13 residues. J lost 4 bases, V lost 8 bases, and 2 bases had no gene match. It was by quantitative 5'-RACE with molecular barcodes that TCR beta libraries were made. MiXCR, run by TCRdb on the 5' RACE reads, gives a single entry per CDR3 protein. The repertoire holds about 540,000 distinct CDR3 sequences, over 9.5% seen once, with almost 7% in the top ten. The rearrangement joins TRBV6-4 to TRBJ1-2, with 12 bases identical to TRBD1. This TCR derives from a male donor with ankylosing spondylitis. The sequencing sample was made of blood, either unsorted or a sorted T cell fraction (not recorded which). CDR3 loop: CASGTGGGYGYTF. The CDR3 bases are TGTGCCAGCGGGACAGGGGGCGGCTATGGCTACACCTTC.